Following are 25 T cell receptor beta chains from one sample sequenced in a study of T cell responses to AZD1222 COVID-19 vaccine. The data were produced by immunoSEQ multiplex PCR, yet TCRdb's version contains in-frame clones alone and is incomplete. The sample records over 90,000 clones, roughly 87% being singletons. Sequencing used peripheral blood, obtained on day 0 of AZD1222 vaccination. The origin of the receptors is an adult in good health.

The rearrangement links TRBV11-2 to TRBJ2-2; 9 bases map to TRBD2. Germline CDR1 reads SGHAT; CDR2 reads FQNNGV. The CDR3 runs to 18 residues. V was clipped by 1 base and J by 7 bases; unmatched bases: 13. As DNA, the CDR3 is TGTGCCAGCAGCTTAGGTGACGGCGCGGGGGGGCTCGGCGGGGAGCTGTTTTTT. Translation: CASSLGDGAGGLGGELFF.

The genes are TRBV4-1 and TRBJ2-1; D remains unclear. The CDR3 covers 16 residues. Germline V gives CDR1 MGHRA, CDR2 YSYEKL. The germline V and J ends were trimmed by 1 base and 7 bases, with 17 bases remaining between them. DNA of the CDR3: TGCGCCAGCAGCCAAGTAGGTAGCAGGTTGGAGAATGAGCAGTTCTTC. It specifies CASSQVGSRLENEQFF.

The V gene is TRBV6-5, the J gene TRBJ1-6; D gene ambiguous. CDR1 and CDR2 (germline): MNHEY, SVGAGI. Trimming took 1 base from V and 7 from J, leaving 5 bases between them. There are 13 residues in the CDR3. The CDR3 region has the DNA TGTGCCAGCAGTTACTTCCAGAATTCACCCCTCCACTTT. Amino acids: CASSYFQNSPLHF.

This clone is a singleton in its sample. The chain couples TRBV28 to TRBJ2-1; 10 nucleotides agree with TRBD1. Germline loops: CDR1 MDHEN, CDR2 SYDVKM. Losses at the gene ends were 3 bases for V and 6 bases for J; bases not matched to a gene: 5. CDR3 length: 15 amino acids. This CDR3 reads CASSFRQGASNEQFF. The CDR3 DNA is TGTGCCAGCAGTTTTCGACAGGGGGCGAGCAATGAGCAGTTCTTC.

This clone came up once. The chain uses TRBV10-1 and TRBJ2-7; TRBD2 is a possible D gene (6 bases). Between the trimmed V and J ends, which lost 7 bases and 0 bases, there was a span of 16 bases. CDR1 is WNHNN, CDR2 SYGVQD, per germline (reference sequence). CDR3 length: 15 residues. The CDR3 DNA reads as TGCGCCAGCATTGGGGACGGGACTCACTCCTACGAGCAGTACTTC. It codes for CASIGDGTHSYEQYF.

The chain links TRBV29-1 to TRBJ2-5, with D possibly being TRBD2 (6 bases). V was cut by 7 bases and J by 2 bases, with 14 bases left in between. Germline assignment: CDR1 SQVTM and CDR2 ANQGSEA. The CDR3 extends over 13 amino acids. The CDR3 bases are TGCAGCGACGTGGGTGGGGGGCAAGAGACCCAGTACTTC. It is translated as CSDVGGGQETQYF.

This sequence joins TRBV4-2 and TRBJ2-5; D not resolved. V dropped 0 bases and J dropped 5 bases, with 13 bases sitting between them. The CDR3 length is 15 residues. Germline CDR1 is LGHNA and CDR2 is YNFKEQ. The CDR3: CASSQDLLGSETQYF. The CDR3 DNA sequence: TGTGCCAGCAGCCAAGATCTTCTAGGGTCGGAGACCCAGTACTTC.

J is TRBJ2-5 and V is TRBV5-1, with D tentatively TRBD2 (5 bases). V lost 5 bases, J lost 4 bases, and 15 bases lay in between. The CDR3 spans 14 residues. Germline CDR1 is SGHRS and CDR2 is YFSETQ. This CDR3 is CASSLRPSGETQYF. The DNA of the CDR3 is TGCGCCAGCAGTTTACGACCGAGCGGAGAGACCCAGTACTTC.

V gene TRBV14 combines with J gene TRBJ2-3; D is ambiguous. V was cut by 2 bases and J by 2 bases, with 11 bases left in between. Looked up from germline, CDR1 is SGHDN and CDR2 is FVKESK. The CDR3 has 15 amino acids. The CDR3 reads CASSQQKGNTDTQYF. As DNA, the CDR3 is TGTGCCAGCAGCCAACAAAAAGGGAACACAGATACGCAGTATTTT.

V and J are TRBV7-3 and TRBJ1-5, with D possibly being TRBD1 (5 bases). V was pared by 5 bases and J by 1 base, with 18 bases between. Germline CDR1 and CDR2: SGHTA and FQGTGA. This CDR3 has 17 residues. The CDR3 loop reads CASSQGGQMKSNQPQHF. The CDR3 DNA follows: TGTGCCAGCAGCCAAGGTGGACAAATGAAGAGCAATCAGCCCCAGCATTTT.

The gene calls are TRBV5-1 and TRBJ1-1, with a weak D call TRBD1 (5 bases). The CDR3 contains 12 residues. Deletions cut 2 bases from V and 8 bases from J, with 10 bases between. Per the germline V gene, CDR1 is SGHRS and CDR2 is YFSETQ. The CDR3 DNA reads TGCGCCAGCAGCTTTTCCGGGGGAGAAGCTTTCTTT. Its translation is CASSFSGGEAFF.

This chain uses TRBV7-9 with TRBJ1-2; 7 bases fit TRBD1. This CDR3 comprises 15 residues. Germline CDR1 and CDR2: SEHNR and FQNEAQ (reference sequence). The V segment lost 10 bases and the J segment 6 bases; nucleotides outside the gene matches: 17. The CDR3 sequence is CATGTEIGVLNGYTF. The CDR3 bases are TGTGCCACTGGGACAGAGATCGGGGTGTTAAATGGCTACACCTTC.

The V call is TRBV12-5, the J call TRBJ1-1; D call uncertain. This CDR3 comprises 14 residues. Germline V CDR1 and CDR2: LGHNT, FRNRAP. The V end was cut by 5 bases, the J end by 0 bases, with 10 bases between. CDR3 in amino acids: CASGVPPMNTEAFF. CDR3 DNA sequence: TGTGCTAGTGGTGTCCCACCCATGAACACTGAAGCTTTCTTT.

The CDR3 reads CASTPTGNNSPLHF. Written as DNA, the CDR3 is TGTGCCAGCACCCCGACAGGGAATAATTCACCCCTCCACTTT. The gene calls are TRBV28 and TRBJ1-6; TRBD1 agrees at 7 bases. From germline, CDR1 is MDHEN and CDR2 SYDVKM. The J segment lost 5 bases and the V segment lost 7 bases, leaving 5 bases of the junction unmatched. The CDR3 has 14 amino acids.

The CDR3 region is CASSYRPVGRGLYEQYF. CDR3 DNA sequence: TGTGCCAGCAGCTACCGGCCCGTGGGGCGGGGGCTCTACGAGCAGTACTTC. This sequence joins TRBV7-9 and TRBJ2-7, with a weak D call TRBD2 (7 bases). Trimming took 4 bases from V and 3 from J, leaving 22 bases between them. Per the germline V gene, CDR1 is SEHNR and CDR2 is FQNEAQ (reference sequence). The CDR3 covers 17 residues.

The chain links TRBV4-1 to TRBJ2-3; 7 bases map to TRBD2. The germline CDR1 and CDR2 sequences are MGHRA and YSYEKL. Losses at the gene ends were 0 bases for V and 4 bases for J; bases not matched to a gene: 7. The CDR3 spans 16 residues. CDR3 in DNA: TGCGCCAGCAGCCAAGATCCTGGACTAGGCGCAGATACGCAGTATTTT. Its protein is CASSQDPGLGADTQYF.

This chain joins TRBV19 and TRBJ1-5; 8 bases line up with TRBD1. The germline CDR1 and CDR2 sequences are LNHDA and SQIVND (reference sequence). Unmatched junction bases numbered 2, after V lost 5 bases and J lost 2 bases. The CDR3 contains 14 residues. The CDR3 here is CASSSTGGNQPQHF. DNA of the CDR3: TGTGCCAGTAGTTCGACAGGGGGCAATCAGCCCCAGCATTTT. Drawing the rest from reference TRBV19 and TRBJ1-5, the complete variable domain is DGGITQSPKYLFRKEGQNVTLSCEQNLNHDAMYWYRQDPGQGLRLIYYSQIVNDFQKGDIAEGYSVSREKKESFPLTVTSAQKNPTAFYLCASSSTGGNQPQHFGDGTRLSIL.

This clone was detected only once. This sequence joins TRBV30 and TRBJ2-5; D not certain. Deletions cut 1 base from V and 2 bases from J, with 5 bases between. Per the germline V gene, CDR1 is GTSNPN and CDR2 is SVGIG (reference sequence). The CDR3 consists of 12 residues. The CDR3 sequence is CAWSEQQETQYF. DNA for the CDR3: TGTGCCTGGAGTGAACAACAAGAGACCCAGTACTTC.

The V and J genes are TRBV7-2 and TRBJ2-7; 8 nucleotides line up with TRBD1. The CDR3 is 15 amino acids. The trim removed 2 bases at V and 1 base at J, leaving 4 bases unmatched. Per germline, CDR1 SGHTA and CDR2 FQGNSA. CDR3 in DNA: TGTGCCAGCAGCTTATCCGGGACAGGATCCTACGAGCAGTACTTC. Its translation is CASSLSGTGSYEQYF.

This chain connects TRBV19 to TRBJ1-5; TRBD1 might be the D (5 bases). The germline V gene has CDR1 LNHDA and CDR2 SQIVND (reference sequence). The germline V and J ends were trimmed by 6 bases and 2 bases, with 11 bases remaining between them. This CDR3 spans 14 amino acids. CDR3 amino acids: CASSLGVGNQPQHF. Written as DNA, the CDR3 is TGTGCCAGTAGCCTAGGGGTCGGCAATCAGCCCCAGCATTTT. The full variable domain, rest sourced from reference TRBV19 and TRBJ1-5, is DGGITQSPKYLFRKEGQNVTLSCEQNLNHDAMYWYRQDPGQGLRLIYYSQIVNDFQKGDIAEGYSVSREKKESFPLTVTSAQKNPTAFYLCASSLGVGNQPQHFGDGTRLSIL.

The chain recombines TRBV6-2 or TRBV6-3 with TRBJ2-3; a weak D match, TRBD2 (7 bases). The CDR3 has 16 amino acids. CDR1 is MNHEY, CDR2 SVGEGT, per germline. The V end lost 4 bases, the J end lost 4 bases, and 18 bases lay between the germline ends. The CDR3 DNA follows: TGTGCCAGCAGTTCCTACGGGGGGCGTGTGGCAGATACGCAGTATTTT. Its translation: CASSSYGGRVADTQYF.

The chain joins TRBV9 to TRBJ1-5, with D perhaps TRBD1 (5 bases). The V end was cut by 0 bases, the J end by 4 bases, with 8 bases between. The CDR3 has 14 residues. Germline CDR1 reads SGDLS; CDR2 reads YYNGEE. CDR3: CASSVGSGNQPQHF. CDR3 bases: TGTGCCAGCAGCGTAGGATCAGGGAATCAGCCCCAGCATTTT.

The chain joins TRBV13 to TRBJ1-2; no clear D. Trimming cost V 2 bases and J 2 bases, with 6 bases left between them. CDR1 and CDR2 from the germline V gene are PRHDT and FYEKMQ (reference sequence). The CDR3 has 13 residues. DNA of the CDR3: TGTGCCAGCAGCTTAACGCAGAACTATGGCTACACCTTC. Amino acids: CASSLTQNYGYTF.

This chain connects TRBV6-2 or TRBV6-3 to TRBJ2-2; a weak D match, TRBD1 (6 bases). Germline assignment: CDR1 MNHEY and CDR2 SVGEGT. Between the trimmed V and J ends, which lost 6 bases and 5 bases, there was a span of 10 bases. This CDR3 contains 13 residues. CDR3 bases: TGTGCCAGCAGCCTGGGGGCGACCGGGGAGCTGTTTTTT. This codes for CASSLGATGELFF.

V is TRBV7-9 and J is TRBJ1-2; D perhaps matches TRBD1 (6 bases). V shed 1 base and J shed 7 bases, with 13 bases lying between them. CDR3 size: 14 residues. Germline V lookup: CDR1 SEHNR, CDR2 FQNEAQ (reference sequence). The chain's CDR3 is CASSLGGTPGGYTF. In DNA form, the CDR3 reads TGTGCCAGCAGCTTAGGCGGGACACCCGGTGGCTACACCTTC. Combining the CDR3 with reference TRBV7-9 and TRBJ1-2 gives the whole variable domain DTGVSQNPRHKITKRGQNVTFRCDPISEHNRLYWYRQTLGQGPEFLTYFQNEAQLEKSRLLSDRFSAERPKGSFSTLEIQRTEQGDSAMYLCASSLGGTPGGYTFGSGTRLTVV.